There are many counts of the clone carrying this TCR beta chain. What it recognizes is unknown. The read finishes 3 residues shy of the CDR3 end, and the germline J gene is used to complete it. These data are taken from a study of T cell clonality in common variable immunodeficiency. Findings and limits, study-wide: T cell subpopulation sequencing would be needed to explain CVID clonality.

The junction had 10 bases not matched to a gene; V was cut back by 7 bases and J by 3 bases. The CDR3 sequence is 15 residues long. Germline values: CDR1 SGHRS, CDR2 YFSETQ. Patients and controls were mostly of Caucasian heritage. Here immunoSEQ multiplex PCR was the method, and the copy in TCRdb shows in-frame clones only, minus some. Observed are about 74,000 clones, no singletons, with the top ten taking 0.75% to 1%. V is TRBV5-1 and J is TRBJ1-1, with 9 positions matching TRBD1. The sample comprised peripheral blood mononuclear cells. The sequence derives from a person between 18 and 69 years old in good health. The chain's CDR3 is CASRSTGGLDTEAFF. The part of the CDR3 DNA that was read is TGCGCCAGCCGCTCTACAGGGGGCCTGGACACTGAA.